The source of this T cell receptor beta chain is a study of cytomegalovirus exposure and HLA in healthy donors. The overall study: Out of approximately 170 million T cells, an earlier analysis found about 100 million unique TCR beta sequences in total.

V was clipped by 5 bases and J by 2 bases; unmatched bases: 1. CDR3 length: 13 amino acids. Germline-derived CDR1 and CDR2 are SGHTA and FQGNSA. A multiplex PCR was run with 60 Vbeta primers and 13 Jbeta primers. Profiling relied on immunoSEQ multiplex PCR, and the TCRdb table lists in-frame clones only, not all of them. The sample carries fewer than 200,000 clones, roughly 87% recorded once. This clonotype originated in a woman aged 45-65 years in good health and CMV-seronegative. This chain links TRBV7-2 with TRBJ2-3; 7 bases agree with TRBD1. The source material was PBMCs. This CDR3 is CASSRGPTDTQYF. CDR3 coding DNA: TGTGCCAGCAGCAGGGGGCCCACAGATACGCAGTATTTT.